A selection of T cell receptor beta chains follows, all from one sample in a study of blood T cell repertoires in COVID-19. The method was immunoSEQ multiplex PCR; TCRdb's version includes in-frame clones alone and lacks a portion of them. Of roughly 140,000 clones in the sample, 80% to 85% were seen once. The sequenced sample was peripheral blood. The receptors shown here come from a human donor in a cohort sampled during active COVID-19. Both conserved end residues are part of each CDR3. The D gene is left open where the match is weak. Expanded clones get a size class; other rows say once, few or many, or leave the size out.

.,TRBV29-1,13,.,TRBJ1-3,CSVELASGNTIYF,TGCAGCGTTGAACTGGCCTCTGGAAACACCATATATTTT
.,TRBV3-1/TRBV3-2,14,TRBD1,TRBJ1-1,CASSRTGSVAEAFF,TGTGCCAGTTCCAGGACAGGGTCCGTCGCTGAAGCTTTCTTT
.,TRBV19,15,TRBD1,TRBJ2-1,CASSPRTGSYNEQFF,TGTGCCAGTAGTCCCCGGACAGGTTCCTACAATGAGCAGTTCTTC
.,TRBV6-5,12,.,TRBJ1-2,CASRIKQSGYTF,TGTGCCAGCAGAATTAAACAGTCTGGCTACACCTTC
.,TRBV6-5,16,TRBD1,TRBJ1-1,CASSYGTGGMNTEAFF,TGTGCCAGCAGTTACGGGACAGGTGGTATGAACACTGAAGCTTTCTTT
few,TRBV28,12,.,TRBJ1-2,CASVGPLMGYTF,TGTGCCAGCGTTGGGCCACTTATGGGCTACACCTTC
.,TRBV7-2,13,.,TRBJ2-2,CASSLGEAGELFF,TGTGCCAGCAGCCTAGGGGAGGCCGGGGAGCTGTTTTTT
.,TRBV11-2,13,.,TRBJ2-1,CASSLRGTDEQFF,TGTGCCAGCAGCTTAAGGGGTACGGATGAGCAGTTCTTC
.,TRBV19,13,.,TRBJ1-1,CASSRGLAPEAFF,TGTGCCAGTAGTAGGGGCTTGGCGCCTGAAGCTTTCTTT
.,TRBV15,16,TRBD1,TRBJ1-1,CATSSSGTGVNTEAFF,TGTGCCACCAGCAGTTCCGGGACAGGGGTGAACACTGAAGCTTTCTTT
.,TRBV4-1,17,TRBD1,TRBJ1-5,CASSQGVTGPSNQPQHF,TGCGCCAGCAGCCAAGGGGTGACAGGGCCCTCCAATCAGCCCCAGCATTTT
.,TRBV6-6,15,.,TRBJ2-7,CASSYRGGSFYEQYF,TGTGCCAGCAGTTACAGGGGGGGGAGCTTCTACGAGCAGTACTTC
.,TRBV6-6,15,TRBD1,TRBJ2-5,CASSYHRQGDETQYF,TGTGCCAGCAGTTACCACCGACAGGGGGATGAGACCCAGTACTTC
once,TRBV11-2,14,.,TRBJ2-3,CASSPPKRADTQYF,TGTGCCAGCAGCCCCCCAAAGCGGGCAGATACGCAGTATTTT